This record looks at one TCR beta chain sequence and its context. The antigen is undetermined. This entry belongs to a study of T cell responses to AZD1222 COVID-19 vaccine. The V end was cut by 6 bases, the J end by 4 bases, with 15 bases between. CDR1 is SGHTA, CDR2 FQGTGA, per germline. The CDR3 spans 15 residues. This table comes from immunoSEQ multiplex PCR, and its TCRdb copy is limited to in-frame clones, with some not included. The sample includes around 220,000 clones, around 94% of them seen just once. General study points: Repertoire samples came only from after the peak T cell response. Recipients of two AZD1222 doses showed rising Spike-specific TCR breadth and depth. White British people made up most donors, females outnumbered males, and clonal diversity was possibly underestimated.

The specimen was peripheral blood, collected 28 days after the second dose of the MenACWY control vaccine. This clonotype was sampled from an adult who received the MenACWY meningococcal vaccine as a control. This chain connects TRBV7-3 to TRBJ2-2, with D tentatively TRBD2 (5 bases). The CDR3 sequence is CASSLGPRGTGELFF. DNA for the CDR3: TGTGCCAGCAGTTTAGGACCTCGGGGCACCGGGGAGCTGTTTTTT.